The 5 T cell receptor beta chains in this list originate from one sample, sequenced in a study of blood T cell repertoires in COVID-19. The assay was immunoSEQ multiplex PCR, and TCRdb's table has in-frame clones only and misses some. The repertoire holds over 350,000 clones, with 88% as singletons. Material for sequencing was PBMCs or T cells enriched from blood (not recorded which). These TCRs come from a woman younger than 35 who had recovered from COVID-19.

The count of this clone is one. The chain couples TRBV5-1 to TRBJ2-7; 7 positions agree with TRBD1. The ends lost 2 bases at V and 0 bases at J; junction bases unmatched: 2. The CDR3 is made up of 14 amino acids. Germline-derived CDR1 and CDR2 are SGHRS and YFSETQ. As DNA, the CDR3 is TGCGCCAGCAGCTTTACAGGGGTCTCCTACGAGCAGTACTTC. Its translation is CASSFTGVSYEQYF.

The chain uses TRBV6-2 or TRBV6-3 and TRBJ2-2, with a possible D match to TRBD2 (5 bases). With 1 base removed from V and 4 bases from J, the gap between germline ends came to 7 bases. CDR1 is MNHEY, CDR2 SVGEGT, per germline. CDR3 size: 14 residues. CDR3 residues: CASSYFAGTGELFF. The CDR3 bases are TGTGCCAGCAGTTACTTCGCGGGCACCGGGGAGCTGTTTTTT.

The chain couples TRBV7-2 to TRBJ2-7, with 8 bases aligning to TRBD1. The junction had 8 bases not matched to a gene; V was cut back by 0 bases and J by 1 base. The germline gives CDR1 SGHTA, CDR2 FQGNSA. The length of the CDR3 is 17 residues. CDR3 loop: CASSLAPGTGLSYEQYF. In DNA, the CDR3 is TGTGCCAGCAGCTTAGCCCCTGGGACAGGACTGTCCTACGAGCAGTACTTC.

The chain combines TRBV7-9 with TRBJ1-4, with unresolved D. CDR3 length: 13 amino acids. V gave up 8 bases and J gave up 5 bases, with 12 bases separating them. Germline loops: CDR1 SEHNR, CDR2 FQNEAQ (reference sequence). CDR3 residues: CASQRGPNEKLFF. The CDR3 DNA follows: TGTGCCAGCCAAAGAGGGCCGAATGAAAAACTGTTTTTT.

The sample holds one count of this clone. The chain has TRBV30 and TRBJ1-6; no clear D. There are 14 residues in the CDR3. CDR1 is GTSNPN, CDR2 SVGIG, per germline (reference sequence). Trimming pared 2 bases from V and 7 bases from J, leaving 12 bases between. CDR3 DNA: TGTGCCTGGAGTACCCTCGGGGAAAATTCACCCCTCCACTTT. Protein sequence: CAWSTLGENSPLHF.